This T cell receptor (beta chain) was sequenced for a study of radiotherapy plus CTLA-4 blockade in lung cancer. Study-wide context: 15% to 20% of patients responded objectively, and about 30% achieved disease control. Study results and limitations: Blood saw expansion of tumor-derived TCR clones after radiotherapy plus ipilimumab. Early blood T cell clone dynamics reportedly forecast response best, with interferon-beta.

The repertoire was sequenced with immunoSEQ multiplex PCR; TCRdb's copy has only in-frame clones and lacks some. The data contain around 55,000 clones, approximately 84% of them singletons. This clone was found once. Its cognate antigen is unknown. This CDR3 contains 13 residues. The V gene end was trimmed by 4 bases and the J gene end by 3 bases; junction bases not matched to a gene: 3. Germline CDR1 and CDR2: MNHNS and SASEGT. The sequencing used peripheral blood, collected from a patient treated with radiotherapy plus ipilimumab. V usage is TRBV6-1 and J usage is TRBJ2-7; 7 positions agree with TRBD1. The source of this sequence is a human donor with non-small cell lung cancer whose response to radiotherapy plus ipilimumab could not be evaluated. As DNA, the CDR3 is TGTGCCAGCAGTGGTGACAGGGACTACGAGCAGTACTTC. Residues: CASSGDRDYEQYF.